This entry lists 12 T cell receptor beta chains sequenced from one sample in a study of blood T cells in healthy people across ages. With a J-beta primer mix and a sample-barcoded 5' primer, a second PCR ran 7 to 11 cycles. TCRdb processed the 5' RACE reads anew with MiXCR; each CDR3 protein has one entry. The sample contains 700,000 or so distinct CDR3 sequences, roughly 43% of which appear only once. Sample: blood. The origin of the receptors is a man aged 80 or over in good health.

In this sample, this clonotype turned up a few times. The chain is built from TRBV28 and TRBJ1-2; TRBD1 agrees at 8 bases. V shed 6 bases, J shed 5 bases, and the junction held 2 bases outside the gene matches. The CDR3 contains 12 residues. The germline V gene has CDR1 MDHEN and CDR2 SYDVKM. CDR3 loop: CASSGTGYGYTF. CDR3 in DNA: TGTGCCAGCAGCGGGACAGGTTATGGCTACACCTTC.

The chain recombines TRBV10-1 with TRBJ2-3, with a tentative D call TRBD1 (5 bases). The CDR3 spans 15 residues. V lost 3 bases, J lost 1 base, and 11 bases lay in between. Germline-derived CDR1 and CDR2 are WNHNN and SYGVQD (reference sequence). In DNA form, the CDR3 reads TGCGCCAGCAGTGATGGCGGACACGGCACAGATACGCAGTATTTT. The encoded protein is CASSDGGHGTDTQYF.

The chain combines TRBV12-3 or TRBV12-4 with TRBJ2-7; 9 bases align to TRBD1. The CDR3 contains 15 residues. Trimming cost V 6 bases and J 1 base; bases outside gene matches: 7. CDR3 sequence (DNA): TGTGCCAGCAGCCCCCCGACAGGGGGATCCTACGAGCAGTACTTC. This encodes CASSPPTGGSYEQYF.

J is TRBJ2-3 and V is TRBV7-2; 13 bases map to TRBD2. Germline V gene sequence: CDR1 SGHTA, CDR2 FQGNSA. The ends lost 5 bases at V and 8 bases at J; junction bases unmatched: 10. The CDR3 consists of 16 residues. DNA for the CDR3: TGTGCCAGCAGCCCCGGACTAGCGGGAGTCGGAGGTACGCAGTATTTT. The encoded protein is CASSPGLAGVGGTQYF.

Comment on this clonotype: A much larger clone lies a single base off, so this may be a read error. J is TRBJ2-4 and V is TRBV7-3; either TRBD1 or TRBD2 may fit D (5 bases each). This CDR3 region has 15 residues. The germline V gene has CDR1 SGHTA and CDR2 FQGTGA. In DNA form, the CDR3 reads TGTGCCAGCAGCTTATTATCGGGACGGCAAGAGACCCAGTGCTTC. This translates into CASSLLSGRQETQCF.

There are a few counts of this clonotype. The J gene is TRBJ2-6, the V gene TRBV28, with 9 bases that match TRBD1. J gave up 0 bases and V 5 bases, and 5 bases lay outside the gene matches. The CDR3 extends over 17 amino acids. From germline, CDR1 is MDHEN and CDR2 SYDVKM. CDR3 in DNA: TGTGCCAGCAGTATGACAGGGGGTTCCTCTGGGGCCAACGTCCTGACTTTC. This codes for CASSMTGGSSGANVLTF.

V is TRBV4-1 and J is TRBJ1-1; no clear D gene. From germline, CDR1 is MGHRA and CDR2 YSYEKL. The CDR3 runs to 15 residues. Trimming pared 1 base from V and 4 bases from J, leaving 13 bases between. The CDR3, as DNA: TGCGCCAGCAGCCAAGGGTTTGGCGTGAGCACTGAAGCTTTCTTT. It encodes CASSQGFGVSTEAFF.

The gene calls are TRBV7-2 and TRBJ1-2; D is unclear. This CDR3 has 11 amino acids. The germline CDR1 and CDR2 sequences are SGHTA and FQGNSA. The ends were cut back, 3 bases at V and 8 bases at J, with 7 bases in the middle. The chain's CDR3 is CASSLAVGYTF. DNA of the CDR3: TGTGCCAGCAGCTTGGCGGTGGGCTACACCTTC.

The rearrangement joins TRBV7-8 to TRBJ2-1; no clear D. Germline CDR1 is SGHVS and CDR2 is FQNEAQ. Trimming removed 5 bases from V and 5 bases from J, with 13 bases in between. The CDR3 covers 14 residues. The CDR3 DNA sequence: TGTGCCAGCAGCCCCCGACCTCTCGACAATGAGCAGTTCTTC. It is translated as CASSPRPLDNEQFF.

V gene TRBV4-1 combines with J gene TRBJ1-5; D might be TRBD1 (5 bases). Germline CDR1 and CDR2: MGHRA and YSYEKL. Deletions cut 4 bases from V and 7 bases from J, with 14 bases between. This CDR3 comprises 14 residues. The CDR3 nucleotides read TGCGCCAGCAGCCTTGTAGAGGGGAGGCAGCCCCAGCATTTT. This encodes CASSLVEGRQPQHF.

The rearrangement uses TRBV29-1 and TRBJ1-1, with D possibly matching TRBD1 (6 bases). The CDR3 length is 15 residues. CDR1 and CDR2 (germline): SQVTM, ANQGSEA. Trimming pared 4 bases from V and 1 base from J, leaving 16 bases between. Written as DNA, the CDR3 is TGCAGCGTTGTGGGGGTGGGGGCTTCGAACACTGAAGCTTTCTTT. Protein sequence: CSVVGVGASNTEAFF.

The chain recombines TRBV6-2 or TRBV6-3 with TRBJ2-1; D remains unclear. The V end was cut by 0 bases, the J end by 8 bases, with 8 bases between. CDR3 length: 13 residues. Looked up from germline, CDR1 is MNHEY and CDR2 is SVGEGT. The CDR3 DNA is TGTGCCAGCAGTTACTCCAGGTTCTATGAGCAGTTCTTC. This translates into CASSYSRFYEQFF.